This entry features one T cell receptor (beta chain) sequence. What it binds is not known. TCRdb keeps only in-frame clones here, not all; method: immunoSEQ multiplex PCR. The table shows 150,000 to 200,000 clones, with roughly 91% occurring only once. This entry belongs to a study of T cell responses to AZD1222 COVID-19 vaccine. Study-wide findings and caveats: At 160-218 and 743-854, vaccine-associated CD4 TCRs were dominant, and they spanned spike. Breadth and depth of Spike-specific TCRs rose after two AZD1222 doses. Females outnumbered males among donors, who were mostly white British; clonal diversity was possibly underestimated. Repertoires were collected only later (after the peak T cell response had occurred).

The CDR3 sequence is 13 residues long. V shed 2 bases and J shed 4 bases, with 8 bases lying between them. CDR1 LGHDT and CDR2 YNNKEL come from the germline V gene (reference sequence). The V gene is TRBV3-1 (or the pseudogene TRBV3-2), the J gene TRBJ1-1; D is unclear. The input for sequencing was peripheral blood, taken 28 days after the second AZD1222 dose. This clonotype originated in an adult who received the AZD1222 COVID-19 vaccine. This chain's CDR3 is CASSQMVGTEAFF. In DNA form, the CDR3 reads TGTGCCAGCAGCCAAATGGTCGGCACTGAAGCTTTCTTT.